One and the same sample provided the 2 T cell receptor beta chains below, sequenced in a study of T cells in Graves' hyperthyroidism and ophthalmopathy. RNA transcripts served as the template for amplifying TCR beta CDR3 regions. First-round RT-PCR targeting the TCR CDR3 was performed with the HTBI primer set. TCRdb processed the multiplex PCR reads anew with MiXCR; each CDR3 protein has one entry. The repertoire includes roughly 500,000 distinct CDR3 sequences, 46% of them detected once, and about 45% sits in the top ten. Sample: peripheral blood or thyroid tissue (not recorded which). The source of these receptors is an adult woman with Graves' disease, either hyperthyroidism or ophthalmopathy (not recorded which).

V is TRBV20-1 and J is TRBJ2-5; the D is unclear. Germline-derived CDR1 and CDR2 are DFQATT and SNEGSKA (reference sequence). This CDR3 has 12 residues. The V and J ends lost 6 bases and 3 bases respectively, with 11 bases between them. The CDR3 loop is CSAWDFEETQYF. CDR3 nucleotide sequence: TGCAGTGCCTGGGATTTCGAAGAGACCCAGTACTTC.

The V call is TRBV10-3, the J call TRBJ1-1; 8 nucleotides match TRBD1. Germline loops: CDR1 ENHRY, CDR2 SYGVKD. The J segment lost 5 bases and the V segment lost 0 bases, leaving 5 bases of the junction unmatched. This CDR3 is 15 amino acids long. CDR3 sequence: CAISESGQVRTEAFF. Here the CDR3 DNA reads TGTGCCATCAGTGAGTCGGGACAGGTACGGACTGAAGCTTTCTTT.